This is a list of T cell receptor beta chains from one sample in a study of siplizumab effects on memory and regulatory T cells. Sequencing was performed with immunoSEQ multiplex PCR; in TCRdb, only in-frame clones are kept and a portion is missing. Seen here are roughly 82,000 clones, 87% observed once, and the top ten hold approximately 1.5%. Sequenced: Tregs sorted from blood. The receptors were sampled from a human donor in good health. Both conserved end residues are part of each CDR3. D genes are given only for firm matches. A clone size is listed for some rows: how often the clone was seen (once, few, many), or a class if it is expanded.

V gene	clone size	D gene	J gene	CDR3 protein	CDR3 DNA
TRBV28	few	NA	TRBJ1-6	CASRLYNSPLHF	TGTGCCAGCAGGTTATATAATTCACCCCTCCACTTT
TRBV12-5	NA	TRBD1	TRBJ2-7	CASGSGQGYYEQYF	TGTGCTAGTGGTTCGGGACAGGGCTACTACGAGCAGTACTTC
TRBV30	NA	NA	TRBJ1-5	CAWSVSNQPQHF	TGTGCCTGGAGTGTTAGCAATCAGCCCCAGCATTTT
TRBV7-9	NA	NA	TRBJ1-1	CASSLIQATEAFF	TGTGCCAGCAGCTTAATCCAGGCCACTGAAGCTTTCTTT
TRBV10-1	NA	TRBD2	TRBJ2-5	CASSVGLAGGQETQYF	TGCGCCAGCAGTGTAGGATTAGCGGGGGGTCAAGAGACCCAGTACTTC
TRBV11-2	NA	TRBD2	TRBJ2-1	CASSGTSGGPRNYNEQFF	TGTGCCAGCAGCGGGACTAGCGGGGGGCCGCGCAACTACAATGAGCAGTTCTTC
TRBV2	NA	NA	TRBJ2-3	CARPRGTSTDTQYF	TGTGCCAGGCCTAGGGGGACTAGCACAGATACGCAGTATTTT
TRBV4-3	NA	NA	TRBJ1-2	CASSRRPREKGYTF	TGCGCCAGCAGCCGACGCCCCCGGGAGAAAGGCTACACCTTC
TRBV11-2	once	NA	TRBJ2-1	CASSLRGIPYNEQFF	TGTGCCAGCAGCTTACGGGGGATCCCCTACAATGAGCAGTTCTTC
TRBV5-4	NA	NA	TRBJ1-2	CASAQRDYGYTF	TGTGCCAGCGCCCAGAGGGACTATGGCTACACCTTC
TRBV18	NA	NA	TRBJ1-1	CASSPPPGYLNTEAFF	TGTGCCAGCTCACCACCCCCAGGCTATTTGAACACTGAAGCTTTCTTT
TRBV29-1	NA	TRBD1	TRBJ1-2	CSGRDRDYGYTF	TGCAGCGGGAGGGACAGGGACTATGGCTACACCTTC
TRBV11-2	NA	NA	TRBJ2-7	CASSLGLYEQYF	TGTGCCAGCAGCTTGGGACTTTACGAGCAGTACTTC
TRBV2	NA	TRBD2	TRBJ2-2	CASSYSGGAKELFF	TGTGCCAGCAGTTATAGCGGGGGGGCCAAGGAGCTGTTTTTT
TRBV6-5	NA	NA	TRBJ2-3	CASSYNPVFGTQYF	TGTGCCAGCAGTTACAATCCCGTGTTCGGTACGCAGTATTTT
TRBV6-6	NA	NA	TRBJ1-2	CASSYPGASGSYTF	TGTGCCAGCAGTTACCCAGGGGCCTCCGGCTCCTACACCTTC
TRBV30	NA	NA	TRBJ1-3	CAWSKKTGFSGNTIYF	TGTGCCTGGAGTAAAAAAACAGGGTTCTCTGGAAACACCATATATTTT
TRBV5-1	once	NA	TRBJ1-5	CASSLAGEQPQHF	TGCGCCAGCAGCCTGGCGGGTGAACAGCCCCAGCATTTT
TRBV5-1	few	TRBD2	TRBJ2-3	CASSIGLATSTDTQYF	TGCGCCAGCAGCATAGGACTAGCGACTAGCACAGATACGCAGTATTTT
TRBV10-3	NA	NA	TRBJ2-3	CAISPGASTDTQYF	TGTGCCATCAGCCCGGGGGCTAGCACAGATACGCAGTATTTT
TRBV28	NA	TRBD1	TRBJ2-5	CASRPGQGEMRRETQYF	TGTGCCAGCAGGCCTGGACAGGGGGAGATGAGGCGAGAGACCCAGTACTTC
TRBV5-1	NA	NA	TRBJ2-1	CASSLAREAGAQFF	TGCGCCAGCAGCTTGGCCAGAGAGGCAGGGGCGCAGTTCTTC
TRBV29-1	NA	NA	TRBJ2-2	CSVDTGNTGELFF	TGCAGCGTTGACACAGGGAACACCGGGGAGCTGTTTTTT
TRBV11-2	NA	NA	TRBJ2-3	CASSLSGDTQYF	TGTGCCAGCAGCTTGTCCGGGGATACGCAGTATTTT
TRBV11-2	NA	NA	TRBJ2-3	CASSPRRGFTDTQYF	TGTGCCAGCAGCCCTCGTAGGGGGTTCACAGATACGCAGTATTTT
TRBV10-2	NA	NA	TRBJ2-3	CASRPGGTDTQYF	TGCGCCAGCAGGCCGGGGGGCACAGATACGCAGTATTTT
TRBV10-1	NA	NA	TRBJ2-2	CASREGQNTGELFF	TGCGCCAGCAGAGAAGGACAAAACACCGGGGAGCTGTTTTTT
TRBV4-3	NA	NA	TRBJ2-3	CASSQDVGGDTQYF	TGCGCCAGCAGCCAAGATGTCGGGGGAGATACGCAGTATTTT
TRBV9	NA	NA	TRBJ2-3	CASSVWAGYTDTQYF	TGTGCCAGCAGCGTATGGGCAGGGTACACAGATACGCAGTATTTT
TRBV7-2	NA	TRBD1	TRBJ2-1	CASRRTRDRYNEQFF	TGTGCCAGCAGACGTACCCGGGACAGATACAATGAGCAGTTCTTC
TRBV5-8	NA	TRBD1	TRBJ1-2	CASSPIQGAYGYTF	TGTGCCAGCAGCCCCATCCAGGGGGCCTATGGCTACACCTTC
TRBV5-1	NA	TRBD1	TRBJ1-2	CASSPSGTGYGYTF	TGCGCCAGCAGCCCCTCCGGGACAGGCTATGGCTACACCTTC
TRBV5-6	NA	TRBD1	TRBJ2-3	CASSFQGATDTQYF	TGTGCCAGCAGCTTCCAGGGGGCCACAGATACGCAGTATTTT
TRBV6-5	few	NA	TRBJ2-7	CASSAGDEQYF	TGTGCCAGCAGCGCAGGGGACGAGCAGTACTTC
TRBV11-3	NA	TRBD1	TRBJ2-7	CASSFTGDEQYF	TGTGCCAGCAGCTTCACAGGGGACGAGCAGTACTTC
TRBV5-1	NA	NA	TRBJ2-7	CASSLTGDYEQYF	TGCGCCAGCAGCCTGACAGGCGACTACGAGCAGTACTTC
TRBV6-6	once	NA	TRBJ1-2	CASSYYEFGYTF	TGTGCCAGCAGTTATTATGAGTTTGGCTACACCTTC
TRBV1	NA	NA	TRBJ2-1	CTSSQVRGPLSHEQFF	TGCACCAGCAGCCAAGTCCGGGGCCCGTTATCCCATGAGCAGTTCTTC
TRBV5-5	NA	TRBD1	TRBJ2-5	CASSPGTGQETQYF	TGTGCCAGCAGCCCCGGGACAGGACAAGAGACCCAGTACTTC
TRBV21-1	NA	NA	TRBJ2-7	CASSKRAGAIGRYEQYF	TGTGCCAGCAGCAAACGTGCTGGGGCCATCGGGAGGTACGAGCAGTACTTC
TRBV4-1	NA	NA	TRBJ1-1	CASSQDLRGTEAFF	TGCGCCAGCAGCCAAGATTTGAGGGGAACTGAAGCTTTCTTT
TRBV7-9	NA	NA	TRBJ1-6	CASSTIGLQPLHF	TGTGCCAGCAGCACAATTGGACTGCAGCCCCTCCACTTT
TRBV28	NA	TRBD1	TRBJ1-6	CATRQGSSYNSPLHF	TGTGCCACACGACAGGGTAGCTCCTATAATTCACCCCTCCACTTT
TRBV6-5	NA	NA	TRBJ2-1	CASFEAGEQFF	TGTGCCAGTTTCGAAGCCGGTGAGCAGTTCTTC
TRBV19	NA	TRBD1	TRBJ1-1	CASSISTGGDGFRTEAFF	TGTGCCAGTAGTATATCGACAGGGGGGGACGGGTTTAGGACTGAAGCTTTCTTT
TRBV5-1	NA	NA	TRBJ2-1	CASQGGAAYNEQFF	TGCGCCAGCCAAGGGGGGGCCGCCTACAATGAGCAGTTCTTC
TRBV20-1	NA	TRBD2	TRBJ2-7	CSATRGGEQYF	TGCAGTGCTACGCGGGGGGGCGAGCAGTACTTC
TRBV4-3	once	TRBD2	TRBJ2-2	CASSQLLAGGTGELFF	TGCGCCAGCAGCCAGCTACTAGCGGGGGGTACCGGGGAGCTGTTTTTT
TRBV10-2	NA	NA	TRBJ1-5	CASLGHLNQPQHF	TGCGCCAGCTTGGGACACCTAAATCAGCCCCAGCATTTT
TRBV9	many	NA	TRBJ1-1	CASSPSQGNTEAFF	TGTGCCAGCAGCCCGTCGCAGGGGAACACTGAAGCTTTCTTT
TRBV27	NA	NA	TRBJ2-3	CASCTTDTQYF	TGTGCCAGCTGCACAACAGATACGCAGTATTTT